These 14 T cell receptor beta chains share one sample of origin, sequenced in a study of T cell responses to AZD1222 COVID-19 vaccine. Clones were sequenced by immunoSEQ multiplex PCR, and TCRdb holds only the in-frame ones, with some missing. This table has tens of thousands of clones, 80% to 90% appearing once. Sequencing was performed on peripheral blood, taken on day 0 of AZD1222 vaccination. The source of these receptors is an adult in good health.

This clone was seen only a few times. The chain has TRBV5-1 and TRBJ1-2; D unclear. The CDR3 loop spans 14 amino acids. Germline values: CDR1 SGHRS, CDR2 YFSETQ. Deletions cut 0 bases from V and 2 bases from J, with 8 bases between. CDR3 nucleotide sequence: TGCGCCAGCAGCTTGGAGCGGGGAAACTATGGCTACACCTTC. Its protein product is CASSLERGNYGYTF.

The chain couples TRBV7-2 to TRBJ2-3, with D perhaps assigned TRBD1 or TRBD2 (5 bases each). Germline lookup yields CDR1 SGHTA and CDR2 FQGNSA. Trimming took 6 bases from V and 0 from J, leaving 13 bases between them. The CDR3 extends over 15 amino acids. CDR3 nucleotide sequence: TGTGCCAGCAGTCCCGGGACGTTTAGCACAGATACGCAGTATTTT. Protein sequence: CASSPGTFSTDTQYF.

CDR3 DNA: TGTGCCAGCAGCCAAGATGATGGACCGGGACAGGGGGACGAAAAACTGTTTTTT. This sequence encodes CASSQDDGPGQGDEKLFF. This sequence joins TRBV3-1 (or the pseudogene TRBV3-2) and TRBJ1-4; 11 positions agree with TRBD1. CDR1 LGHDT and CDR2 YNNKEL come from the germline V gene (reference sequence). This CDR3 region has 18 residues. The J segment lost 8 bases and the V segment lost 0 bases, leaving 11 bases of the junction unmatched.

This rearrangement joins TRBV28 to TRBJ1-1, with D possibly TRBD1 on 5 matching bases. CDR3 length equals 14 residues. Trimming took 6 bases from V and 4 from J, leaving 15 bases between them. Germline V CDR1 and CDR2: MDHEN, SYDVKM. The CDR3 is CASSRVSGGTEAFF. In DNA, the CDR3 is TGTGCCAGCAGCCGGGTCTCTGGGGGCACTGAAGCTTTCTTT.

The chain employs TRBV11-3 and TRBJ2-1; TRBD1 matches 8 bases. The V gene's germline CDR1 is SGHNT and CDR2 YENEEA. Unmatched junction bases numbered 5, after V lost 2 bases and J lost 5 bases. The CDR3 is 15 residues long. CDR3: CASSLQGARDNEQFF. The DNA of the CDR3 is TGTGCCAGCAGCTTACAGGGGGCGAGGGACAATGAGCAGTTCTTC.

The CDR3 protein is CASSPLAGGAPDTQYF. In nucleotides, the CDR3 is TGTGCCAGCAGTCCCCTAGCGGGAGGGGCCCCAGATACGCAGTATTTT. The chain carries TRBV27 and TRBJ2-3; 12 bases map to TRBD2. V was clipped by 5 bases and J by 4 bases; unmatched bases: 7. Germline V gene lookup returns CDR1 MNHEY and CDR2 SMNVEV (reference sequence). The CDR3 extends over 16 amino acids.

The rearrangement joins TRBV14 to TRBJ1-1; 7 bases agree with TRBD1. Germline V gene data show CDR1 as SGHDN and CDR2 as FVKESK. J lost 6 bases, V lost 6 bases, and 10 bases had no gene match. The CDR3 is 14 amino acids. CDR3 loop: CASRRGGQGAEAFF. For the CDR3, the DNA is TGTGCCAGCAGGCGAGGAGGGCAGGGGGCTGAAGCTTTCTTT.

The chain has TRBV6-4 and TRBJ2-1, with D possibly TRBD2 on 6 matching bases. V lost 0 bases and J lost 10, with 10 bases in between. CDR1 and CDR2 (germline): MRHNA, SNTAGT. This CDR3 is built from 13 residues. The CDR3 DNA is TGTGCCAGCAGTGACTCTCCTACTAGCGAGCAGTTCTTC. It specifies CASSDSPTSEQFF.

This chain uses TRBV7-2 with TRBJ1-1; D not resolved. Trimming took off 1 base at V and 1 base at J, with 10 bases between the two ends. The CDR3 is 15 amino acids. The V gene's germline CDR1 is SGHTA and CDR2 FQGNSA. Here the CDR3 reads CASSLVGGTNTEAFF. The CDR3 DNA reads TGTGCCAGCAGCTTAGTCGGAGGCACGAACACTGAAGCTTTCTTT.

This clone was seen once. The chain has TRBV5-1 and TRBJ2-2; 11 nucleotides match TRBD1. This CDR3 has 17 amino acids. J lost 2 bases, V lost 7 bases, and 10 bases had no gene match. Germline CDR1 is SGHRS and CDR2 is YFSETQ. CDR3 region: CASARGQGVANTGELFF. DNA for the CDR3: TGCGCCAGCGCTAGGGGACAGGGGGTCGCAAACACCGGGGAGCTGTTTTTT.

Only one count was recorded for this clone. The chain employs TRBV5-6 and TRBJ2-3; no clear D. The CDR3 is 13 residues long. The germline gives CDR1 SGHDT, CDR2 YYEEEE. V lost 2 bases to trimming and J lost 4 bases, with 8 bases between them. CDR3 DNA: TGTGCCAGCAGCTTTCCATCCCCAGATACGCAGTATTTT. Its translation is CASSFPSPDTQYF.

The rearrangement joins TRBV12-5 to TRBJ1-5; the D gene is possibly TRBD1 (5 bases). The CDR3 has 14 residues. Germline loops: CDR1 LGHNT, CDR2 FRNRAP. The V end was cut by 5 bases, the J end by 3 bases, with 11 bases between. The CDR3: CASGDPGSNQPQHF. The CDR3 region has the DNA TGTGCTAGTGGTGATCCAGGGTCCAATCAGCCCCAGCATTTT.

The CDR3: CASRGSSGANVLTF. CDR3 DNA: TGTGCCAGCAGAGGGAGCTCTGGGGCCAACGTCCTGACTTTC. This chain links TRBV2 with TRBJ2-6; D possibly corresponds to TRBD2 (5 bases). This CDR3 region has 14 residues. Germline V gives CDR1 SNHLY, CDR2 FYNNEI. Deletions cut 6 bases from V and 0 bases from J, with 6 bases between.

V and J are TRBV19 and TRBJ2-3; D remains ambiguous. This CDR3 is built from 16 residues. Per the germline V gene, CDR1 is LNHDA and CDR2 is SQIVND (reference sequence). V was pared by 5 bases and J by 2 bases, with 17 bases between. DNA of the CDR3: TGTGCCAGTAGTTTCAACATGGGTCTGAACACAGATACGCAGTATTTT. Protein sequence: CASSFNMGLNTDTQYF.